Presented here are 6 T cell receptor beta chains from one specimen sequenced in a study of response to subunit inactivated influenza vaccine. From the RT-PCR reads, TCRdb called clonotypes with MiXCR, one entry per CDR3 protein. The data hold hundreds of thousands of distinct CDR3 sequences, with 15% to 18% observed a single time. Sample: PBMCs from blood, taken approximately 13 days after vaccination. These receptors all stem from a man aged 45-60 years who received an inactivated influenza vaccine.

Only a few counts were recorded for this clonotype. The rearrangement uses TRBV6-5 and TRBJ1-2, with a possible D match to TRBD1 (5 bases). V shed 0 bases and J shed 8 bases, with 22 bases lying between them. Germline CDR1 is MNHEY and CDR2 is SVGAGI. The CDR3 loop spans 17 amino acids. The CDR3 region is CASSYSEGLLLRDGYTF. The CDR3 bases are TGTGCCAGCAGTTACTCTGAAGGCCTTCTGCTAAGGGACGGCTACACCTTC.

V gene TRBV25-1 combines with J gene TRBJ2-3; 8 positions agree with TRBD2. The junction had 10 bases not matched to a gene; V was cut back by 5 bases and J by 3 bases. Germline-derived CDR1 and CDR2 are MGHDK and SYGVNS. The CDR3 totals 16 residues. CDR3 DNA sequence: TGTGCCAGCAGTCCCAGGGGTAGCGGGATAACAGATACGCAGTATTTT. It is translated as CASSPRGSGITDTQYF.

The chain couples TRBV7-9 to TRBJ2-7; D is ambiguous. Between the trimmed V and J ends, which lost 6 bases and 3 bases, there was a span of 12 bases. CDR1 SEHNR and CDR2 FQNEAQ come from the germline V gene (reference sequence). The CDR3 runs 13 residues. CDR3 loop: CASRPRASYEQYF. CDR3 bases: TGTGCCAGCAGACCCCGGGCTAGCTACGAGCAGTACTTC.

This clonotype has only a few counts. The CDR3 bases are TGTGCCAGCAGCTTCCCAACTGATCTTGAAGCTTTCTTT. Translated: CASSFPTDLEAFF. The J gene is TRBJ1-1, the V gene TRBV5-4; D not certain. In germline, CDR1 is SGHNT, CDR2 YYREEE (reference sequence). V was clipped by 2 bases and J by 7 bases, with 12 bases between them. The CDR3 loop spans 13 amino acids.

This clonotype was found a few times. V gene TRBV2 combines with J gene TRBJ2-5; D is possibly TRBD1 (5 bases). The CDR3 loop spans 14 amino acids. The V end lost 7 bases, the J end lost 1 base, and 13 bases lay between the germline ends. Germline CDR1 is SNHLY and CDR2 is FYNNEI. The CDR3 sequence: CASKTDSFQETQYF. The CDR3 coding sequence is TGTGCCAGCAAGACCGACAGCTTCCAAGAGACCCAGTACTTC.

This clonotype was detected a few times. The chain employs TRBV7-2 and TRBJ2-5; 10 bases fit TRBD2. In germline, CDR1 is SGHTA, CDR2 FQGNSA. After removal of 3 bases from V and 2 bases from J, the junction contained 3 bases not matched to a gene. The length of the CDR3 is 15 residues. CDR3 region: CASSFQRGGQETQYF. The CDR3 DNA sequence: TGTGCCAGCAGCTTCCAGCGGGGGGGACAAGAGACCCAGTACTTC. Variable domain in full (rest from reference TRBV7-2 and TRBJ2-5): GAGVSQSPSNKVTEKGKDVELRCDPISGHTALYWYRQSLGQGLEFLIYFQGNSAPDKSGLPSDRFSAERTGGSVSTLTIQRTQQEDSAVYLCASSFQRGGQETQYFGPGTRLLVL.